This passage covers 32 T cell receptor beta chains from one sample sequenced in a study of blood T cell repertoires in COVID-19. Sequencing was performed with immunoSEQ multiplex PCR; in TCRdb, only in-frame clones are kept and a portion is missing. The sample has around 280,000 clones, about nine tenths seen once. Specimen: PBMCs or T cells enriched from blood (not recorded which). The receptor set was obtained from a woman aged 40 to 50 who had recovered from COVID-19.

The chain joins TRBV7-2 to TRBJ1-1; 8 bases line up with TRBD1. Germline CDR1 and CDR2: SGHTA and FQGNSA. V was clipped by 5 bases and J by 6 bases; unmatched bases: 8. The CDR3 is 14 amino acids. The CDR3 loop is CASSKYRGEAEAFF. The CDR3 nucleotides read TGTGCCAGCAGCAAGTACAGGGGGGAGGCTGAAGCTTTCTTT.

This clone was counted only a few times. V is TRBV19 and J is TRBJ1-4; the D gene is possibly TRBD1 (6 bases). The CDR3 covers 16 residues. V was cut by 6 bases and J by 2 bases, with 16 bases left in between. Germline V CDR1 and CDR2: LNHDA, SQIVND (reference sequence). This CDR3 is CASRDGQPGTNEKLFF. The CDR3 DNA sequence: TGTGCCAGTAGGGACGGACAGCCCGGCACTAATGAAAAACTGTTTTTT.

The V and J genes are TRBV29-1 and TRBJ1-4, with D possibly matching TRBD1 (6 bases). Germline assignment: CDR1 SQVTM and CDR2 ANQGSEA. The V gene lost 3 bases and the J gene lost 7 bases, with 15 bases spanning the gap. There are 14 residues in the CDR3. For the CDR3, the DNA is TGCAGCGTTGATGACAGAGGGGGATCTGAAAAACTGTTTTTT. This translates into CSVDDRGGSEKLFF.

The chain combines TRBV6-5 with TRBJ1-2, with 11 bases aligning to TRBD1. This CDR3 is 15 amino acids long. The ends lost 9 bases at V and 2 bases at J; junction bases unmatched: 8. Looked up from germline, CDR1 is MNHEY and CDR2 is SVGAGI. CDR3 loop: CASQDRGPRNYGYTF. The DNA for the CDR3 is TGTGCCAGTCAGGACAGGGGGCCTAGGAACTATGGCTACACCTTC.

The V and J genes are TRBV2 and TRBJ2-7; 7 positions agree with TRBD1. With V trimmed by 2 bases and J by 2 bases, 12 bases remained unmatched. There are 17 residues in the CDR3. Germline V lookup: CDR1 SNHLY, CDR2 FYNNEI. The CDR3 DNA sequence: TGTGCCAGCAGTGAACAGTGGGGACAGAGAACGACCTACGAGCAGTACTTC. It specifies CASSEQWGQRTTYEQYF.

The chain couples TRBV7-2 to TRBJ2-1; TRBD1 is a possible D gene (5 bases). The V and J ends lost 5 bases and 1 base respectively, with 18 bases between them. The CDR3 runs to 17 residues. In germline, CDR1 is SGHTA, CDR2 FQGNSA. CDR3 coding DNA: TGTGCCAGCAGCCTGACCTCCGACAGTTTTTCCTACAATGAGCAGTTCTTC. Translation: CASSLTSDSFSYNEQFF.

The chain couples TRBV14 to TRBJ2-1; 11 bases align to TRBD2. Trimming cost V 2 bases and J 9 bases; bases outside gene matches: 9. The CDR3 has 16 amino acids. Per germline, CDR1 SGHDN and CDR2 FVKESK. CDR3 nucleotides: TGTGCCAGCAGCCAACGCCTAGCGGGGGGTTCGGGTGAGCAGTTCTTC. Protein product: CASSQRLAGGSGEQFF.

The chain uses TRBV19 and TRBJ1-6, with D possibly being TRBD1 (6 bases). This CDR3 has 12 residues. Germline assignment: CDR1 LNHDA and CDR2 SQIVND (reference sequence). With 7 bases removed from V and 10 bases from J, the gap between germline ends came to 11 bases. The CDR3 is CASTGGFSPLHF. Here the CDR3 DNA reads TGTGCCAGTACGGGGGGCTTCTCACCCCTCCACTTT.

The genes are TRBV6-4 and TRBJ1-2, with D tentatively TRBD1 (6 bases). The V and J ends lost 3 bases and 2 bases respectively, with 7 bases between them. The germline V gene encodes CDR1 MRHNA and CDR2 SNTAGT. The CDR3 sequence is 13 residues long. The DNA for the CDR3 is TGTGCCAGCAGTGAACAGGGCAACTATGGCTACACCTTC. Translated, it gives CASSEQGNYGYTF.

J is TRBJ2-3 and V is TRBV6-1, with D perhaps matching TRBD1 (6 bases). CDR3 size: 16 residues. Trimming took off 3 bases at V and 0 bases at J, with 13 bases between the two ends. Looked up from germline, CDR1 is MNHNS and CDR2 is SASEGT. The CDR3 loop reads CASSDPYRVSTDTQYF. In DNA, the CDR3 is TGTGCCAGCAGTGACCCCTACAGGGTTAGCACAGATACGCAGTATTTT.

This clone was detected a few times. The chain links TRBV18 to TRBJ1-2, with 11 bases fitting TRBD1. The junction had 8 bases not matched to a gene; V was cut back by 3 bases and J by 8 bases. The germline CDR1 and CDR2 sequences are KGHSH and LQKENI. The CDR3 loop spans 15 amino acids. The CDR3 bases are TGTGCCAGCTCACCCGGACAGGGGGCTAGAGAAGGCTACACCTTC. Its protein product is CASSPGQGAREGYTF.

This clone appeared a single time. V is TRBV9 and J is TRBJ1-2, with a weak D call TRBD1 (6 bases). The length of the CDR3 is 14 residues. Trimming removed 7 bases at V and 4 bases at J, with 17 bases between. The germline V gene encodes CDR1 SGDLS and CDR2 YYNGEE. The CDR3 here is CASSRGGETYGYTF. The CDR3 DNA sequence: TGTGCCAGCTCCCGAGGGGGGGAAACCTATGGCTACACCTTC.

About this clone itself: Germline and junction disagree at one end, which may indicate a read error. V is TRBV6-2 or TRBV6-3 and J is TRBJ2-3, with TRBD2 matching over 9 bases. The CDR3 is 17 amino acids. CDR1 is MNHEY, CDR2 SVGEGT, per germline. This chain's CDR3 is CASNYPVAGGRTDTQYF. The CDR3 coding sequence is TGTGCCAGCAATTACCCCGTCGCGGGGGGGCGGACAGATACGCAGTATTTT.

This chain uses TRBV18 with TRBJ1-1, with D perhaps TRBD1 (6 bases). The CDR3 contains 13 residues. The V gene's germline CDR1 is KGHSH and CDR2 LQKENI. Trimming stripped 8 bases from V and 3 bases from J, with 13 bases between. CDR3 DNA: TGTGCCAGCACCCGGGACACCGACACTGAAGCTTTCTTT. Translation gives CASTRDTDTEAFF.

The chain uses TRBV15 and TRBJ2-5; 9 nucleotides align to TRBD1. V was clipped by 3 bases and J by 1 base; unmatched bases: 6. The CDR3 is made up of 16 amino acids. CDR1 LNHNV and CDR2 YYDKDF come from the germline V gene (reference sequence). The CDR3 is CATSRGDRAPQETQYF. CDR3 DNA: TGTGCCACCAGCAGGGGGGACAGGGCGCCCCAAGAGACCCAGTACTTC.

The CDR3 DNA sequence: TGTGCCAGCAGTATCCGAGGACAGGGGGTGATTCTCTATGGCTACACCTTC. Translation gives CASSIRGQGVILYGYTF. The chain uses TRBV27 and TRBJ1-2; 10 bases line up with TRBD1. This CDR3 has 17 amino acids. Germline V gene data show CDR1 as MNHEY and CDR2 as SMNVEV (reference sequence). V shed 5 bases, J shed 4 bases, and the junction held 13 bases outside the gene matches.

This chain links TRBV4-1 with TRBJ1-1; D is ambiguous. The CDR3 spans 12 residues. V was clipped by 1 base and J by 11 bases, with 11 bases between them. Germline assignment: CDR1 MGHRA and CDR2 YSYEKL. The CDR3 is CASSQGGWVAFF. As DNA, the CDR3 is TGCGCCAGCAGCCAAGGAGGTTGGGTCGCTTTCTTT.

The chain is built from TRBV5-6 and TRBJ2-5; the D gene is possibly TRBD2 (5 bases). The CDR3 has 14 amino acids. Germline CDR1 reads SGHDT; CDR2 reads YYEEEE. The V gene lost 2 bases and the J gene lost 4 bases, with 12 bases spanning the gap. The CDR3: CASSFTGSGETQYF. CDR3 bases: TGTGCCAGCAGCTTTACGGGGTCTGGAGAGACCCAGTACTTC.

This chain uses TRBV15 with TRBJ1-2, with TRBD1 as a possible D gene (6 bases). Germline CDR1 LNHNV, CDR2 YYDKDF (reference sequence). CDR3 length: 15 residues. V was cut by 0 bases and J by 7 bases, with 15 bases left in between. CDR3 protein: CATSRDGQYRGGYTF. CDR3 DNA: TGTGCCACCAGCAGAGATGGACAGTATCGCGGTGGCTACACCTTC.

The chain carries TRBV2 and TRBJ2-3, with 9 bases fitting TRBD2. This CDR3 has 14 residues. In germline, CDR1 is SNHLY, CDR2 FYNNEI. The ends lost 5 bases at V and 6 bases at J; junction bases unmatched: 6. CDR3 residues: CASSRSGGPDTQYF. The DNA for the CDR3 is TGTGCCAGCAGTCGTAGCGGGGGTCCGGATACGCAGTATTTT.

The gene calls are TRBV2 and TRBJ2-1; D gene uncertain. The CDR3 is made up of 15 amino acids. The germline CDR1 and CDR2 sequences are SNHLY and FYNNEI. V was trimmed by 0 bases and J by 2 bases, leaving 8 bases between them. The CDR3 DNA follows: TGTGCCAGCAGTGAAGCGCTACAGACCTACAATGAGCAGTTCTTC. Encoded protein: CASSEALQTYNEQFF.

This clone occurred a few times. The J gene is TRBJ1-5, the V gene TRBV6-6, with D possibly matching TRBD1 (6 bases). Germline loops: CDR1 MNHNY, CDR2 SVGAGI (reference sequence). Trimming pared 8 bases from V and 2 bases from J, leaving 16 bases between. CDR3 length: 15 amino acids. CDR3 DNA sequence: TGTGCCAGCTCGAAGGGGGGGAACCGCAATCAGCCCCAGCATTTT. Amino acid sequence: CASSKGGNRNQPQHF.

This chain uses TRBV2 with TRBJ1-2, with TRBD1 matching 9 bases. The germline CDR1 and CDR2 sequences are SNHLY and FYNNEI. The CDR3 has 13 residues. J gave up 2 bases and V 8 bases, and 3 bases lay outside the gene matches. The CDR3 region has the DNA TGTGCCAGCCGGGACAGGGCGAACTATGGCTACACCTTC. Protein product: CASRDRANYGYTF.

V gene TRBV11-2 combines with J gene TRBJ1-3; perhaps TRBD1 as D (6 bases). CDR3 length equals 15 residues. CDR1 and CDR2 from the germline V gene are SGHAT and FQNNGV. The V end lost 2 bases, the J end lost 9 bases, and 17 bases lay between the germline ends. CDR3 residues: CASSLLQGAGGTIYF. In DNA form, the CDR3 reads TGTGCCAGCAGCTTACTACAGGGAGCTGGCGGCACCATATATTTT.

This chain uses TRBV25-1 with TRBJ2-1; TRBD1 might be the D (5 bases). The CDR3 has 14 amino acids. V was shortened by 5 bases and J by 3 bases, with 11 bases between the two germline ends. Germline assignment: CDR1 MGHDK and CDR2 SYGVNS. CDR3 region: CASSLDILYNEQFF. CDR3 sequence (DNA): TGTGCCAGCAGTCTGGACATCCTCTACAATGAGCAGTTCTTC.

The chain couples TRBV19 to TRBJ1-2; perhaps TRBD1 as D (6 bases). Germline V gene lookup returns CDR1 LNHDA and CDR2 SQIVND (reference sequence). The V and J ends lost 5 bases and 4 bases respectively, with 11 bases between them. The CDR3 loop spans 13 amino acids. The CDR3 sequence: CASSPGTSYGYTF. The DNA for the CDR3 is TGTGCCAGTAGTCCCGGGACAAGCTATGGCTACACCTTC. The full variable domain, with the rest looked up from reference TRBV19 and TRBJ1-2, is DGGITQSPKYLFRKEGQNVTLSCEQNLNHDAMYWYRQDPGQGLRLIYYSQIVNDFQKGDIAEGYSVSREKKESFPLTVTSAQKNPTAFYLCASSPGTSYGYTFGSGTRLTVV.

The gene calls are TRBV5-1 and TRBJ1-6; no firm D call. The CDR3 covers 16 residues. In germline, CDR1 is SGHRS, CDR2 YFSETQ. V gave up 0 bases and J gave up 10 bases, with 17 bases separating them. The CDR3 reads CASSLARSGVNSPLHF. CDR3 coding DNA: TGCGCCAGCAGCTTGGCCCGGTCCGGGGTTAACTCACCCCTCCACTTT.

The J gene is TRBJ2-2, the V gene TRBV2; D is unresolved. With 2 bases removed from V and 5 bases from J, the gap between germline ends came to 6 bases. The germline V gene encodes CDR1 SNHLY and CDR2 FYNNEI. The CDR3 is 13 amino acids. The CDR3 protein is CASSELPTGELFF. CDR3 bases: TGTGCCAGCAGTGAACTACCGACCGGGGAGCTGTTTTTT.

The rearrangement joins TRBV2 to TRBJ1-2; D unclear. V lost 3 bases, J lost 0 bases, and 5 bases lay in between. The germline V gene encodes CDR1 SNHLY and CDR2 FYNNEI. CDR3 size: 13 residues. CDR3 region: CASSEGANYGYTF. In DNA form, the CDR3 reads TGTGCCAGCAGTGAGGGAGCTAACTATGGCTACACCTTC.

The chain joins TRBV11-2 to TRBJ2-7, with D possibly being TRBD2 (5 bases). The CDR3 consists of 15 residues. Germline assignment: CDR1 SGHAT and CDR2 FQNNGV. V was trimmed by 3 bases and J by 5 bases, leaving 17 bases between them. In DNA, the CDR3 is TGTGCCAGCAGCTTCGGAAGGGAGCGGTTCAACGAGCAGTACTTC. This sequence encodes CASSFGRERFNEQYF.

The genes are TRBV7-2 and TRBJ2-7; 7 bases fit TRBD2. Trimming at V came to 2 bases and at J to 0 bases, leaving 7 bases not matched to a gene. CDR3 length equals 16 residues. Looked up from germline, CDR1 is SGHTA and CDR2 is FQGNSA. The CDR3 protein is CASSLSSGASSYEQYF. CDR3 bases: TGTGCCAGCAGCTTATCAAGCGGGGCGAGCTCCTACGAGCAGTACTTC.

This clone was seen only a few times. The CDR3 here is CACLFGTGTEKLFF. In DNA, the CDR3 is TGTGCCTGCCTTTTCGGGACAGGGACTGAAAAACTGTTTTTT. The V and J genes are TRBV30 and TRBJ1-4; TRBD1 agrees at 9 bases. Looked up from germline, CDR1 is GTSNPN and CDR2 is SVGIG (reference sequence). The CDR3 is 14 amino acids. V lost 6 bases and J lost 7; bases outside the gene matches: 9.